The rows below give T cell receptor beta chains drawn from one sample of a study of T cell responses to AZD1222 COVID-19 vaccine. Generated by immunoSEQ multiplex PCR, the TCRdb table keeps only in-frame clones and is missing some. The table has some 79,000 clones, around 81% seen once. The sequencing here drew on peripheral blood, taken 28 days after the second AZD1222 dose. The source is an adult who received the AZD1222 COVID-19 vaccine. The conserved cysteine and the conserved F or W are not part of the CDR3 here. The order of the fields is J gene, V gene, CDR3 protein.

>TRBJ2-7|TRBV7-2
ASSPRTSGRWGSYEQY
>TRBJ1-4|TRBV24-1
ATSDSRGTNEKLF
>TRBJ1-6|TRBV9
ASSPQGAAYNSPLH
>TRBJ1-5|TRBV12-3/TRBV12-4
ASSLPPNQPQH
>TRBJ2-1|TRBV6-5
ASRDHVNEQF
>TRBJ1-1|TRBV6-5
ASTQTGSDTEAF
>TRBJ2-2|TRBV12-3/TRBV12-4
ASSRQGTGELF
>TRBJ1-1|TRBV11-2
ASSLDIRGGTEAF
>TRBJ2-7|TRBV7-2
ASSPGLAGVYEQY
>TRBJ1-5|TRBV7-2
ASSLAANSNQPQH
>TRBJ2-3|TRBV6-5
ASLGIAGDTQY
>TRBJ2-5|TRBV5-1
ASSLKVQETQY
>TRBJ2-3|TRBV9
ASSVLAGGAPDTQY
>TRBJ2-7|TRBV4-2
ASSQALAGYEQY
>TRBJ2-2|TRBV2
ASSEGRDTGELF
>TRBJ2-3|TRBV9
ASSQDSLDTQY
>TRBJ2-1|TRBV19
ASSSLAAHSYNEQF